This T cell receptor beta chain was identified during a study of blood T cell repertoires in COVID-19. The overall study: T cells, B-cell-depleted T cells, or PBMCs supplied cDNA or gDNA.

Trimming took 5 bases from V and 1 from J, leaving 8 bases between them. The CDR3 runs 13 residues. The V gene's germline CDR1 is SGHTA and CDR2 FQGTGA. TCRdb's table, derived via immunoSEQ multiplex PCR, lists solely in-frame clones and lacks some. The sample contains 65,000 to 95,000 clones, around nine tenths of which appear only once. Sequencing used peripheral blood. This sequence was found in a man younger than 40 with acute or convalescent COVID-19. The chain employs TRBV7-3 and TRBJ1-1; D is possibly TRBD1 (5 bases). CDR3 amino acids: CASSATENTEAFF. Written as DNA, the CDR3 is TGTGCCAGCAGCGCGACAGAGAACACTGAAGCTTTCTTT.